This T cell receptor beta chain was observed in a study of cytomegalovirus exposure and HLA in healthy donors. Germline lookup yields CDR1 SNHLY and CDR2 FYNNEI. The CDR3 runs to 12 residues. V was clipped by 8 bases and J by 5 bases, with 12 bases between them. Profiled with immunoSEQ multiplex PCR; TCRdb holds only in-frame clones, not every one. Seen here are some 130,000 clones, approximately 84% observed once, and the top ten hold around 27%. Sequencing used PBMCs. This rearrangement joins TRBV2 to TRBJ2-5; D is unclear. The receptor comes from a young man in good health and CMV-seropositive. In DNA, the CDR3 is TGTGCCAGCCAAGAGCCCGGGGAGACCCAGTACTTC. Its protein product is CASQEPGETQYF.